This TCR beta chain came from a study of identical twins. MiXCR, run by TCRdb on the 5' RACE reads, gives a single entry per CDR3 protein. The table shows 500,000 to 650,000 distinct CDR3 sequences, with around 7.5% occurring only once. V was shortened by 0 bases and J by 0 bases, with 8 bases between the two germline ends. Germline CDR1 DFQATT, CDR2 SNEGSKA (reference sequence). The CDR3 has 14 residues. On this clonotype: Its antigen is still unknown.

Notes on the study in general: Insertions ran lower in abundant cord blood beta clonotypes, though not in memory repertoires. The authors drew conclusions from cross-sectional statistical analysis rather than following the same donors.

The same data also went into a second study, on yellow fever vaccine responses in identical twins.

The TCR sequence derives from a woman aged 18-29 years in good health. This rearrangement joins TRBV20-1 to TRBJ1-1; the D is unclear. The specimen was PBMCs. The CDR3 reads CSARDSQMNTEAFF. CDR3 in DNA: TGCAGTGCTAGAGATAGCCAGATGAACACTGAAGCTTTCTTT.